These 4 T cell receptor beta chains originate from one sample sequenced in a study of blood T cell repertoires in COVID-19 (dated by TCRdb to the early 2020s). The library was made by the immunoSEQ multiplex PCR assay. TCRdb provides this immuneACCESS table in a form limited to in-frame rearrangements. Some clones are lacking; in checked studies, under half of them reflect an unresolved V gene, and why the rest are absent is not known. For this sample the table gives 150,000 to 200,000 clones, of which about nine tenths were detected only once. Over 9.5% of the sample is held by the ten biggest clonotypes. The specimen sequenced was peripheral blood. Receptor source: a woman aged 55 to 70 with COVID-19, enrolled during active disease.

The genes are TRBV19 and TRBJ2-5; a possible D gene is TRBD1 (6 bases). CDR3 length: 14 amino acids. Germline assignment: CDR1 LNHDA and CDR2 SQIVND (reference sequence). V lost 4 bases and J lost 3, with 12 bases in between. The CDR3: CASSNRVKKETQYF. The CDR3 DNA follows: TGTGCCAGTAGTAACAGGGTGAAAAAAGAGACCCAGTACTTC.

The chain joins TRBV19 to TRBJ2-1; 10 nucleotides agree with TRBD2. The germline CDR1 and CDR2 sequences are LNHDA and SQIVND (reference sequence). The CDR3 runs to 16 residues. V lost 5 bases, J lost 0 bases, and 4 bases stayed unmatched. CDR3 in amino acids: CASSAPSGSSYNEQFF. For the CDR3, the DNA is TGTGCCAGTAGTGCCCCTAGCGGGAGCTCCTACAATGAGCAGTTCTTC.

The rearrangement links TRBV30 to TRBJ2-1; 7 nucleotides match TRBD2. Germline V CDR1 and CDR2: GTSNPN, SVGIG (reference sequence). Trimming removed 2 bases from V and 2 bases from J; junction bases left unmatched: 3. CDR3 length equals 14 residues. This CDR3 reads CAWSRGSPYNEQFF. For the CDR3, the DNA is TGTGCCTGGAGTCGCGGGAGCCCCTACAATGAGCAGTTCTTC. Full variable domain (outside the CDR3, taken from reference TRBV30 and TRBJ2-1): SQTIHQWPATLVQPVGSPLSLECTVEGTSNPNLYWYRQAAGRGLQLLFYSVGIGQISSEVPQNLSASRPQDRQFILSSKKLLLSDSGFYLCAWSRGSPYNEQFFGPGTRLTVL.

The rearrangement links TRBV5-1 to TRBJ2-7; 15 bases agree with TRBD2. This CDR3 spans 17 amino acids. The germline V gene encodes CDR1 SGHRS and CDR2 YFSETQ. J was trimmed by 6 bases and V by 3 bases; bases with no gene match: 10. CDR3 sequence reads: CASSSTGLAGGPGEQYF. The CDR3 DNA sequence: TGCGCCAGCAGCTCCACAGGACTAGCGGGAGGGCCGGGCGAGCAGTACTTC.